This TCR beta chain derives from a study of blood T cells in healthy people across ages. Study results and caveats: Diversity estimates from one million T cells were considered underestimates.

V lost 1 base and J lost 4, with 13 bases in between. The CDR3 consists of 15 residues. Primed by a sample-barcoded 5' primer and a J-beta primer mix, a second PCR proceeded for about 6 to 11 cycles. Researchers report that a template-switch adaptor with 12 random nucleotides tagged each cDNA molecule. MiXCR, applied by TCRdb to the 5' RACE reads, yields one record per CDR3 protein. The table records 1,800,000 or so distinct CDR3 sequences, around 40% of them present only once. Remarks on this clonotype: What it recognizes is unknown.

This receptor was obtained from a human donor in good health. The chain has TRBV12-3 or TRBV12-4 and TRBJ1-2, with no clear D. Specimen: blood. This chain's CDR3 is CASSLVGFGGYGYTF. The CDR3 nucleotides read TGTGCCAGCAGTTTAGTCGGGTTTGGAGGCTATGGCTACACCTTC.